This T cell receptor (beta chain) derives from a study of blood T cell repertoires in COVID-19. This CDR3 region has 14 residues. The germline V gene encodes CDR1 SGHDN and CDR2 FVKESK. V was clipped by 9 bases and J by 3 bases, with 17 bases between them. Sequencing used immunoSEQ multiplex PCR; TCRdb keeps in-frame clones, though not all of them. The top ten hold 6.5% to 8% of the sample, which has some 400,000 clones, 85% to 90% seen once. Sequencing used peripheral blood. The chain carries TRBV14 and TRBJ2-5; D perhaps matches TRBD2 (6 bases). The receptor was derived from a man younger than 35 with active or convalescent COVID-19. The CDR3 protein is CARLGDFREETQYF. DNA of the CDR3: TGTGCCAGGTTAGGGGACTTCCGCGAAGAGACCCAGTACTTC.